The 19 T cell receptor beta chains in this list originate from one sample, sequenced in a study of ipilimumab plus nivolumab after autologous stem cell transplantation. TCRdb's copy holds only in-frame clones and misses some; the assay was immunoSEQ multiplex PCR. The sample has 4,500 to 5,000 clones, roughly 80% seen once. Source: PBMCs, taken in a trial of ipilimumab plus nivolumab as post-transplant consolidation. These receptors all stem from a male donor with multiple myeloma.

The V call is TRBV6-1, the J call TRBJ2-7, with D perhaps assigned TRBD1 or TRBD2 (6 bases each). Deletions cut 6 bases from V and 5 bases from J, with 20 bases between. Looked up from germline, CDR1 is MNHNS and CDR2 is SASEGT. This CDR3 contains 15 residues. The CDR3 DNA reads TGTGCCAGCAGCGACCCGGTCGGGGGCTGGGACGAGCAGTACTTC. Its translation is CASSDPVGGWDEQYF.

CDR3 loop: CASRDTNNYGYTF. The CDR3 bases are TGTGCCAGCAGGGACACTAATAACTATGGCTACACCTTC. The chain links TRBV6-5 to TRBJ1-2; tentatively, D is TRBD1 (5 bases). V was pared by 6 bases and J by 1 base, with 9 bases between. This CDR3 is built from 13 residues. CDR1 and CDR2 from the germline V gene are MNHEY and SVGAGI.

This clone was counted between two and nine times. The chain couples TRBV10-2 to TRBJ2-6, with a weak D call TRBD1 (6 bases). The germline V gene has CDR1 WSHSY and CDR2 SAAADI. Trimming stripped 6 bases from V and 5 bases from J, with 14 bases between. The CDR3 spans 15 residues. The CDR3 loop is CASRTLTGRANVLTF. In DNA form, the CDR3 reads TGCGCCAGCAGGACCCTCACAGGGAGGGCCAACGTCCTGACTTTC.

CDR3 in amino acids: CASSPLGTGQTGELFF. In DNA form, the CDR3 reads TGTGCCAGCAGCCCTTTGGGGACAGGGCAAACCGGGGAGCTGTTTTTT. The chain combines TRBV7-2 with TRBJ2-2, with TRBD1 identical over 9 bases. The CDR3 has 16 residues. V dropped 5 bases and J dropped 5; count of bases not matched to a gene: 9. Germline lookup yields CDR1 SGHTA and CDR2 FQGNSA.

The J gene is TRBJ2-3, the V gene TRBV4-1; 8 bases are a match to TRBD2. J was trimmed by 6 bases and V by 5 bases; bases with no gene match: 10. Germline V gene data show CDR1 as MGHRA and CDR2 as YSYEKL. CDR3 length equals 15 residues. CDR3 nucleotide sequence: TGCGCCAGCAGCAGAGTTAGCGGGATCTCGGATACGCAGTATTTT. The encoded protein is CASSRVSGISDTQYF.

The chain couples TRBV5-1 to TRBJ1-1; no reliable D call. Trimming left V 0 bases short and J 5 bases short, with 14 bases between. This CDR3 comprises 15 residues. Germline V gene lookup returns CDR1 SGHRS and CDR2 YFSETQ. The CDR3 DNA is TGCGCCAGCAGCTTGGTCACGGAGGGAAGAACTGAAGCTTTCTTT. This translates into CASSLVTEGRTEAFF.

This rearrangement joins TRBV11-1 to TRBJ2-5; TRBD2 agrees at 12 bases. Per the germline V gene, CDR1 is SGHAT and CDR2 is FQDESV (reference sequence). V shed 3 bases and J 0 bases; nucleotides not matched to a gene: 2. The CDR3 has 16 residues. The CDR3 loop reads CASSLRTSGDQETQYF. CDR3 DNA: TGTGCCAGCAGCTTGAGGACTAGCGGGGACCAAGAGACCCAGTACTTC.

The J gene is TRBJ1-1, the V gene TRBV28, with a weak D call TRBD1 (6 bases). V lost 2 bases, J lost 3 bases, and 10 bases lay in between. Looked up from germline, CDR1 is MDHEN and CDR2 is SYDVKM. The CDR3 is 14 residues long. In nucleotides, the CDR3 is TGTGCCAGCAGTTTAGCGGGGGCAGACACTGAAGCTTTCTTT. Protein sequence: CASSLAGADTEAFF.

The table lists this clone with a few counts. This chain links TRBV5-1 with TRBJ2-3; a weak D match, TRBD2 (6 bases). V was cut by 0 bases and J by 5 bases, with 13 bases left in between. The CDR3 covers 15 residues. Germline V gene sequence: CDR1 SGHRS, CDR2 YFSETQ. CDR3 loop: CASSLGPTSGDTQYF. The CDR3 DNA sequence: TGCGCCAGCAGCTTGGGGCCGACTAGTGGAGATACGCAGTATTTT.

V gene TRBV7-3 combines with J gene TRBJ2-5; TRBD1 is a possible D gene (5 bases). V lost 5 bases to trimming and J lost 5 bases, with 21 bases between them. CDR3 size: 16 residues. Germline V gives CDR1 SGHTA, CDR2 FQGTGA. DNA of the CDR3: TGTGCCAGCAGCGACTTTGAGACAGTCGAGACGGAGACCCAGTACTTC. This encodes CASSDFETVETETQYF.

This clone was seen a few times. This chain uses TRBV19 with TRBJ1-1; D ambiguous. V was trimmed by 1 base and J by 12 bases, leaving 9 bases between them. CDR3 size: 11 residues. Germline loops: CDR1 LNHDA, CDR2 SQIVND (reference sequence). The CDR3 nucleotides read TGTGCCAGTAGTATAGCGGCTATAACTTTCTTT. It codes for CASSIAAITFF.

This clone appeared a few times. Distinct nucleotide sequences in the sample also encode this CDR3. This rearrangement joins TRBV30 to TRBJ1-1; D gene unclear. The CDR3 length is 12 residues. The V gene's germline CDR1 is GTSNPN and CDR2 SVGIG (reference sequence). Trimming took 5 bases from V and 0 from J, leaving 7 bases between them. The chain's CDR3 is CAWGRLNTEAFF. In DNA, the CDR3 is TGTGCCTGGGGACGGCTGAACACTGAAGCTTTCTTT.

The V gene is TRBV5-1, the J gene TRBJ1-2, with 9 positions matching TRBD1. Germline CDR1 reads SGHRS; CDR2 reads YFSETQ. V lost 3 bases and J lost 6; bases outside the gene matches: 6. The CDR3 totals 14 residues. The CDR3 DNA sequence: TGCGCCAGCAGCTCCCTAGGGACAGGGAATGGCTACACCTTC. Residues: CASSSLGTGNGYTF.

As DNA, the CDR3 is TGTGCCAGCAGTATGTCCACGGGCTACGAGCAGTACTTC. Translated: CASSMSTGYEQYF. The chain links TRBV27 to TRBJ2-7; D is unclear. Germline V gene lookup returns CDR1 MNHEY and CDR2 SMNVEV (reference sequence). The CDR3 consists of 13 residues. Between the trimmed V and J ends, which lost 5 bases and 3 bases, there was a span of 11 bases.

This clone came up a few times. The gene calls are TRBV7-9 and TRBJ1-1; a possible D gene is TRBD1 (6 bases). The CDR3 consists of 13 residues. The germline gives CDR1 SEHNR, CDR2 FQNEAQ (reference sequence). V lost 0 bases and J 5 bases, leaving 7 bases between the germline ends. CDR3 sequence reads: CASSLAQGTEAFF. The CDR3 bases are TGTGCCAGCAGCTTAGCTCAGGGGACTGAAGCTTTCTTT. The whole variable domain, remainder taken from reference TRBV7-9 and TRBJ1-1, is DTGVSQNPRHKITKRGQNVTFRCDPISEHNRLYWYRQTLGQGPEFLTYFQNEAQLEKSRLLSDRFSAERPKGSFSTLEIQRTEQGDSAMYLCASSLAQGTEAFFGQGTRLTVV.

V usage is TRBV5-1 and J usage is TRBJ2-5; D may be TRBD2 (5 bases). This CDR3 has 14 amino acids. Germline V gene lookup returns CDR1 SGHRS and CDR2 YFSETQ. Trimming took off 2 bases at V and 5 bases at J, with 13 bases between the two ends. CDR3 sequence (DNA): TGCGCCAGCAGCTTAGGAGGATTTTTGGAGACCCAGTACTTC. Its protein product is CASSLGGFLETQYF.

This chain connects TRBV5-4 to TRBJ2-7; a possible D gene is TRBD2 (6 bases). CDR1 SGHNT and CDR2 YYREEE come from the germline V gene (reference sequence). The CDR3 has 15 residues. The V gene lost 3 bases and the J gene lost 5 bases, with 18 bases spanning the gap. This CDR3 reads CASSWGLQPVNEQYF. The CDR3 DNA sequence: TGTGCCAGCAGCTGGGGACTCCAACCCGTGAACGAGCAGTACTTC.

This clone occurred a few times. The V gene is TRBV27, the J gene TRBJ1-6; D remains ambiguous. Trimming left V 3 bases short and J 0 bases short, with 12 bases between. This CDR3 has 17 residues. Germline V gene data show CDR1 as MNHEY and CDR2 as SMNVEV (reference sequence). As DNA, the CDR3 is TGTGCCAGCAGTTTGAACGGGCCGAGCTCCTATAATTCACCCCTCCACTTT. Translating it yields CASSLNGPSSYNSPLHF.

V is TRBV7-2 and J is TRBJ1-6; 7 nucleotides match TRBD1. Losses at the gene ends were 1 base for V and 5 bases for J; bases not matched to a gene: 5. The CDR3 has 16 residues. The germline gives CDR1 SGHTA, CDR2 FQGNSA. CDR3 sequence: CASSLVSQGNNSPLHF. CDR3 sequence (DNA): TGTGCCAGCAGCTTAGTGTCACAGGGGAATAATTCACCCCTCCACTTT. The full variable domain, with the rest looked up from reference TRBV7-2 and TRBJ1-6, is GAGVSQSPSNKVTEKGKDVELRCDPISGHTALYWYRQSLGQGLEFLIYFQGNSAPDKSGLPSDRFSAERTGGSVSTLTIQRTQQEDSAVYLCASSLVSQGNNSPLHFGNGTRLTVT.